This TCR beta chain was captured in a study of regulatory T cells in long-lasting Graves disease. General study results and limits: In persistent patients, shared public clonotypes (approximately 3,000) outnumbered those in new patients (nearly 1,000).

About this clonotype: Its cognate antigen is unknown.

Time point reported: persistent/refractory GD, antithyroid drugs over 5 years with positive TRAb. The TCR library used RNA extracted from PBMCs. Trimming removed 6 bases at V and 0 bases at J, with 21 bases between. The CDR3 extends over 18 amino acids. Germline V lookup: CDR1 SGHNT, CDR2 YYREEE (reference sequence). CDR3 regions were amplified by Arm-PCR using iRepertoire HTBI primers to build TCR beta libraries. Via MiXCR, TCRdb re-called the multiplex PCR reads, giving one row per CDR3 protein. The sample has about 420,000 distinct CDR3 sequences, around 20% seen once. The sample consisted of peripheral blood mononuclear cells (PBMCs), taken when the disease was refractory, from a patient treated with antithyroid drugs. The chain recombines TRBV5-4 with TRBJ1-4, with D perhaps TRBD1 (5 bases). This TCR was recovered from a female donor with Graves disease. CDR3 nucleotides: TGTGCCAGCACCGAACGGGGCAGTTTTACTGCAACTAATGAAAAACTGTTTTTT. As protein: CASTERGSFTATNEKLFF.